This T cell receptor beta chain was obtained from a study of HIV-infected patients and healthy controls (dated by TCRdb to the mid-2010s). Looking at the study overall: The study asked whether deep sequencing of the TCR repertoire from small blood samples of HIV patients could detect immune perturbation and reconstitution. The investigation overall reported the following: By Jaccard index and by the count of highly shared sequences, healthy controls shared more CDR3s between individuals than HIV+ patients did. The apparent post-therapy recovery of the Gini index in HIV-infected patients was not reproduced in size-matched repertoire data. Significantly different mean usage between HIV-infected patients and controls was observed for eight alpha and eight beta V genes. HLA typing of donors was not performed in the study. In the samples, alpha-beta chain pairing was left undetermined. HIV-associated CDR3s exhibited a significant reduction in frequency during therapy, whereas CMV-associated CDR3s exhibited no significant change, although the majority increased in frequency. MAIT cell alpha-chain CDR3s were present at high frequency in healthy controls but severely depleted in HIV+ repertoires. Processing included only sixteen HIV-infected individuals, and this was regarded by the authors as a major limit on how widely the findings apply. Sequencing depth was restricted by the use of whole blood, which also prevented the dynamics of distinct T-cell subpopulations from being separated. HIV-infected repertoires showed significantly elevated mean Gini indices relative to controls, which possibly reflects oligoclonality. The observed differences in diversity were not explained by the slight differences in age and sex profiles between the study cohorts. Unequal numbers of distinct sequences between patients and controls complicated comparisons, and size-matching overweighted rare events from HIV-infected data. Roughly threefold more distinct CDR3s and higher Shannon diversity were observed in healthy control repertoires than in untreated HIV+ repertoires.

Reading the germline V gene (reference sequence) gives CDR1 LNHNV and CDR2 YYDKDF. V and J lose 3 bases and 0 bases, and a span of 12 bases separates them. Measured from the cysteine to the phenylalanine, the CDR3 is 16 residues long. The retained sequence is limited to the CDR3, 48 bases, with the frame set at the first base. Remarks on this clonotype: What this receptor recognizes is not known. Per-base qualities were not stored, and no clone one base away is much larger.

Whole blood was used without cell fractionation, so all unsorted peripheral T cells were reflected in the repertoire. Approximately ten uninfected healthy donors were sampled as controls, a few of whom were sampled twice roughly three months apart. For RNA extraction, roughly 2.3 ml of peripheral blood was drawn into Tempus tubes. Residual genomic DNA was removed with the TURBO-DNase kit and globin mRNA was depleted with GLOBINclear. Using SuperScript III with primers targeting the alpha and beta constant regions, 500 ng of RNA was reverse transcribed. Separate alpha and beta chain libraries were generated by chain-specific third strand synthesis with multiplexing indices. To avoid primer bias, the protocol used one single primer pair to amplify every rearrangement within a chain, and the protocol also attached molecular barcodes to each cDNA molecule. Purified cDNA was joined by T4 RNA Ligase 1 to a 5' RACE adapter carrying a random hexamer and the SP2 sequencing primer site. The authors primed second strand synthesis from the SP2 site with Phusion polymerase and used slow temperature ramps to favor optimal annealing. The 12-nucleotide barcode on each molecule comprised two random hexamer sequences, both introduced before amplification and concatenated. An amplification PCR of approximately 25 cycles with P5s and P7 primers came after a short first PCR that had added P5 and P7 adapter elements plus a second index. Libraries received roughly 26 PCR cycles in total, were quantified on a Qubit, sized on a Bioanalyzer, and diluted to roughly 4 nM. The normalized libraries were sequenced on an Illumina MiSeq using 2 x 250 paired-end kits. Reverse transcription reactions underwent purification over MinElute columns, with elution into roughly 9.8 ul Tris-Cl. Adapter ligations were incubated for 20 to 25 hours at 16 degrees C and subsequently purified with AMPure XP beads at a 1:1 ratio. Processing in the source paper ran as follows. A modified Decombinator processed the demultiplexed FASTQ files and output V, J, insert and barcode information. Sequences that shared a barcode but differed from the dominant sequence were treated as errors and discarded, and barcodes were clustered at Levenshtein distance 3 and counted to estimate the original cDNA molecules. The R packages ineq, vegan, igraph and RCytoscape were used for downstream analyses, with IMGT nomenclature and CDR3 definitions applied. To avoid skew from clonal expansion, each TCR was counted once, and V gene usage was computed over distinct sequences. Within a donor, similarity networks joined unique CDR3 amino acid sequences in every case where two of them were separated by a single Levenshtein edit. The authors compiled published HIV-specific CDR3s (just over 90 alpha, approximately 640 beta) and CMV-specific CDR3s (roughly twelve alpha, over 200 beta) and searched for them in the repertoires. Lower sequence numbers were not the cause of the decreased diversity in patients, as random subsampling to size-matched repertoires showed. TCRdb redid the processing of the public reads, applying fastp at Q25 and MiXCR, and retained in-frame beta chains. Identical CDR3 proteins give one entry, which carries the most common genes and DNA. What appears here as the V and J calls and clone size reflects TCRdb's work, not the paper's. This sample gives more than 15,000 distinct CDR3 sequences in total; 12% of them show up just once. Together, the top ten hold approximately 10% of the sample.

Recombination linked TRBV15 to TRBJ2-1; 7 matching bases give a weak D call of TRBD1. Material: blood. The receptor comes from an adult in good health. CDR3 loop: CATSRQGGDSYNEQFF. The bases read TGTGCCACCAGCAGGCAGGGGGGCGACTCCTACAATGAGCAGTTCTTC.